This T cell receptor (beta chain) was sequenced during a study of T cells in Graves' hyperthyroidism and ophthalmopathy. Points from the study as a whole: Most thyroid clonotypes expanded above 0.001 were also detected in blood.

Patients with uncontrolled infections, other autoimmune diseases, pregnancy or lactation were excluded. Isolation of PBMCs was performed on around 9.4 ml fresh peripheral blood. This clonotype occurred a few times. No antigen is known for it. Amplification yielded TCR beta CDR3 regions, with RNA transcripts as the source. HTBI primers were the set used in a first-round RT-PCR of the TCR CDR3. TCRdb re-called the multiplex PCR reads through MiXCR, storing one row per CDR3 protein. Among fewer than 350,000 distinct CDR3 sequences listed, roughly an eighth were seen once. V lost 6 bases, J lost 2 bases, and 18 bases lay in between. Germline CDR1 is LNHDA and CDR2 is SQIVND (reference sequence). CDR3 length equals 16 residues.

The source of this sequence is a woman in her 40s with Graves' hyperthyroidism. The rearrangement uses TRBV19 and TRBJ2-3; D may match TRBD1 or TRBD2 (6 bases each). The sequencing input was blood. The CDR3 coding sequence is TGTGCCAGTAGCCGGGGGCTTGAAGAGTCCACAGATACGCAGTATTTT. Protein sequence: CASSRGLEESTDTQYF. The full variable domain, rest sourced from reference TRBV19 and TRBJ2-3, is DGGITQSPKYLFRKEGQNVTLSCEQNLNHDAMYWYRQDPGQGLRLIYYSQIVNDFQKGDIAEGYSVSREKKESFPLTVTSAQKNPTAFYLCASSRGLEESTDTQYFGPGTRLTVL.